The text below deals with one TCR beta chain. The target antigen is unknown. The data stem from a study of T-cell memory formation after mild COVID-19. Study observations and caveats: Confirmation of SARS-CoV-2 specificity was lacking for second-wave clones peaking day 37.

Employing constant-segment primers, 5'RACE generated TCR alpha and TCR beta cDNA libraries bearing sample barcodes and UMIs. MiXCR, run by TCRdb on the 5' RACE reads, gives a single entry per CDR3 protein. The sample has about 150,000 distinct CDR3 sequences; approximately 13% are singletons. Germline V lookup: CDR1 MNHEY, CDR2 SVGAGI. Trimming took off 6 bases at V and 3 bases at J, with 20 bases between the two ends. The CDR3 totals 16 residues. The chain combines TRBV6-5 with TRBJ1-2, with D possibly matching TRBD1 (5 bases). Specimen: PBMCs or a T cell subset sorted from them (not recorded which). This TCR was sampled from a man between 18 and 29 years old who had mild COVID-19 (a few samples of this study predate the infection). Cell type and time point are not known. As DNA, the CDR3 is TGTGCCAGCAGACCCAGCAGGCCACGGGGGGACTATGGCTACACCTTC. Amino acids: CASRPSRPRGDYGYTF.